This T cell receptor beta chain is from a study of molecular identifiers for immune sequencing clone quantification. Looked up from germline, CDR1 is MDHEN and CDR2 is SYDVKM. This CDR3 region has 15 residues. V lost 4 bases and J lost 6; bases outside the gene matches: 9. The table lists this clonotype with many counts. Its antigen is unidentified. Whole-study findings and limits: Detectable among about a million naive cells, according to reports, was Jurkat TCR RNA spiked in from one cell.

Generation of bulk TCR libraries relied on previously described methods and listed TCR primers. MiXCR, applied by TCRdb to the PCR reads, yields one record per CDR3 protein. The sample lists about 320,000 distinct CDR3 sequences; 24% were seen once. The chain uses TRBV28 and TRBJ1-5, with 7 bases identical to TRBD1. The TCR was taken from a human donor in good health. Some libraries in this study had Jurkat cell RNA spiked in. Specimen: naive CD8+ T cells from blood, with Jurkat cell RNA spiked in. Documented subset: FACS-sorted CD8+CD4-CCR7+CD45RA+ naive T cells. The CDR3 sequence: CASSYGQAYSQPQHF. Written as DNA, the CDR3 is TGTGCCAGCAGTTATGGACAGGCGTACAGTCAGCCCCAGCATTTT.